This TCR beta chain was observed in a study of shared clonotypes between healthy human individuals. Notes on the study in general: Naive subsets generally exceeded memory subsets in estimated richness. The rarefaction results pointed to incomplete sorted-subset sequencing despite large depth. Collection of samples was limited to blood; tissue repertoires likely differ.

Data came from immunoSEQ multiplex PCR; TCRdb stores just in-frame clones and leaves some out. The table lists roughly 2.2 million clones, 90% to 95% of them singletons. This clone was counted a single time. The antigen is undetermined. Sample: naive CD4+ T cells from PBMCs. Subset: CD45RA+ positively selected. This sequence was found in a man aged 18 to 29 in good health. Some clones in this sample may be carry-over from other donors' samples.

The CDR3 spells CASSPAGLAEETQYF. The CDR3 nucleotides read TGCGCCAGCAGCCCCGCGGGACTAGCGGAAGAGACCCAGTACTTC. V usage is TRBV5-1 and J usage is TRBJ2-5; 11 nucleotides match TRBD2. The germline V gene has CDR1 SGHRS and CDR2 YFSETQ. The trim removed 4 bases at V and 3 bases at J, leaving 5 bases unmatched. The CDR3 runs 15 residues.